What follows are 21 T cell receptor beta chains derived from one specimen sequenced in a study of cytomegalovirus exposure and HLA in healthy donors. The primer mix had 60 Vbeta and 13 Jbeta primers. Using immunoSEQ multiplex PCR, the repertoire was profiled, and TCRdb retains in-frame clones only, with some absent. The sample consists of some 170,000 clones, approximately 80% of them appearing once. Sequencing was performed on PBMCs. The receptor source for this set is a woman aged 25 to 39 in good health and CMV-seropositive.

To note about this clone: Its ends do not fully match the called genes, so a read error is possible. The chain couples TRBV7-9 to TRBJ1-5; a possible D gene is TRBD1 (6 bases). CDR1 and CDR2 (germline): SEHNR, FQNEAQ (reference sequence). CDR3 length: 15 amino acids. CDR3 region: CSSSLGGGPNQPQHF. The CDR3 bases are TGTTCCAGCAGCTTAGGAGGGGGACCTAATCAGCCCCAGCATTTT.

This clone was detected a few times. The chain couples TRBV7-8 to TRBJ2-7; TRBD2 is a possible D gene (5 bases). The length of the CDR3 is 14 residues. The germline V gene has CDR1 SGHVS and CDR2 FQNEAQ. V was trimmed by 5 bases and J by 6 bases, leaving 17 bases between them. This chain's CDR3 is CASSVTTGGREQYF. The CDR3 nucleotides read TGTGCCAGCAGCGTTACGACCGGAGGTCGCGAGCAGTACTTC.

The chain recombines TRBV29-1 with TRBJ1-2; tentatively, D is TRBD1 (5 bases). The CDR3 is 15 residues long. The germline V gene encodes CDR1 SQVTM and CDR2 ANQGSEA. V gave up 1 base and J gave up 4 bases, with 16 bases separating them. This CDR3 reads CSVEATGLGFYGYTF. The CDR3 DNA is TGCAGCGTTGAAGCTACGGGACTCGGGTTCTATGGCTACACCTTC. The full variable domain, its missing parts supplied by reference TRBV29-1 and TRBJ1-2, is SAVISQKPSRDICQRGTSLTIQCQVDSQVTMMFWYRQQPGQSLTLIATANQGSEATYESGFVIDKFPISRPNLTFSTLTVSNMSPEDSSIYLCSVEATGLGFYGYTFGSGTRLTVV.

This chain joins TRBV29-1 and TRBJ1-1, with 8 bases identical to TRBD1. The V segment lost 0 bases and the J segment 5 bases; nucleotides outside the gene matches: 11. Germline CDR1 reads SQVTM; CDR2 reads ANQGSEA. The CDR3 is 16 residues long. CDR3 region: CSVEDVGDRIITEAFF. The CDR3 DNA follows: TGCAGCGTTGAAGATGTTGGGGACAGGATTATTACTGAAGCTTTCTTT. Supplemented by reference TRBV29-1 and TRBJ1-1, the full variable domain reads SAVISQKPSRDICQRGTSLTIQCQVDSQVTMMFWYRQQPGQSLTLIATANQGSEATYESGFVIDKFPISRPNLTFSTLTVSNMSPEDSSIYLCSVEDVGDRIITEAFFGQGTRLTVV.

The chain employs TRBV5-1 and TRBJ2-2; D is unresolved. V dropped 5 bases and J dropped 1 base, with 9 bases sitting between them. Germline-derived CDR1 and CDR2 are SGHRS and YFSETQ. The CDR3 length is 14 residues. CDR3 loop: CASRAGGNTGELFF. CDR3 coding DNA: TGCGCCAGCAGGGCCGGCGGGAACACCGGGGAGCTGTTTTTT.

The V call is TRBV5-6, the J call TRBJ2-2; D remains unclear. The V gene lost 3 bases and the J gene lost 0 bases, with 18 bases spanning the gap. The CDR3 totals 18 residues. The V gene's germline CDR1 is SGHDT and CDR2 YYEEEE. DNA for the CDR3: TGTGCCAGCAGCTCAACTACCCTCGCGACCGCGAACACCGGGGAGCTGTTTTTT. Amino acid sequence: CASSSTTLATANTGELFF.

The V gene is TRBV19, the J gene TRBJ1-2, with D possibly TRBD1 on 5 matching bases. CDR1 LNHDA and CDR2 SQIVND come from the germline V gene (reference sequence). The CDR3 runs to 14 residues. V shed 1 base and J shed 0 bases, with 6 bases lying between them. The CDR3 spells CASSIGQSNYGYTF. CDR3 nucleotide sequence: TGTGCCAGTAGTATAGGACAGTCTAACTATGGCTACACCTTC.

This chain joins TRBV11-2 and TRBJ2-3; 12 nucleotides line up with TRBD2. This CDR3 contains 16 residues. Germline CDR1 SGHAT, CDR2 FQNNGV. V shed 5 bases and J 7 bases; nucleotides not matched to a gene: 10. As DNA, the CDR3 is TGTGCCAGCAGCCGGGCTAGCGGGGGGGAGGGGAATACGCAGTATTTT. Its protein product is CASSRASGGEGNTQYF.

This clone was counted a few times. This rearrangement joins TRBV28 to TRBJ2-5, with 12 bases that match TRBD2. Germline values: CDR1 MDHEN, CDR2 SYDVKM. This CDR3 comprises 15 residues. After removal of 3 bases from V and 2 bases from J, the junction contained 1 base not matched to a gene. For the CDR3, the DNA is TGTGCCAGCAGTTTTCTAGCGGGGGGGCAAGAGACCCAGTACTTC. Its protein product is CASSFLAGGQETQYF.

This clone occurred once. The chain combines TRBV4-1 with TRBJ2-4, with 9 bases identical to TRBD1. Germline V CDR1 and CDR2: MGHRA, YSYEKL. This CDR3 is built from 15 residues. J was trimmed by 6 bases and V by 4 bases; bases with no gene match: 7. The DNA for the CDR3 is TGCGCCAGCAGCCGCGGGGACAGGGTGGTAAACATTCAGTACTTC. Amino acids: CASSRGDRVVNIQYF.

CDR3 bases: TGTGCCAGCAGCTCCGGGAGCTCCTACAATGAGCAGTTCTTC. Translating gives CASSSGSSYNEQFF. The rearrangement uses TRBV5-4 and TRBJ2-1; D is perhaps TRBD2 (6 bases). Germline CDR1 reads SGHNT; CDR2 reads YYREEE (reference sequence). The length of the CDR3 is 14 residues. Trimming stripped 3 bases from V and 0 bases from J, with 7 bases between.

The V and J genes are TRBV2 and TRBJ1-6, with 7 bases identical to TRBD1. The V segment lost 3 bases and the J segment 7 bases; nucleotides outside the gene matches: 9. Germline V gene data show CDR1 as SNHLY and CDR2 as FYNNEI. There are 16 residues in the CDR3. The CDR3 protein is CASSDESTGVNSPLHF. The CDR3 nucleotides read TGTGCCAGCAGTGACGAGTCTACAGGGGTAAATTCACCCCTCCACTTT.

There are a few counts of this clone. The chain recombines TRBV5-6 with TRBJ1-2, with no clear D. Looked up from germline, CDR1 is SGHDT and CDR2 is YYEEEE. The ends were cut back, 2 bases at V and 5 bases at J, with 13 bases in the middle. This CDR3 region has 14 residues. Written as DNA, the CDR3 is TGTGCCAGCAGCTTTTCTGCAGGCGGGTATGGCTACACCTTC. Protein sequence: CASSFSAGGYGYTF.

This chain joins TRBV5-6 and TRBJ2-7; 7 bases line up with TRBD1. Germline CDR1 reads SGHDT; CDR2 reads YYEEEE. V lost 4 bases and J lost 5; bases outside the gene matches: 9. CDR3 length: 14 residues. The CDR3 region is CASSVAGDSNEQYF. Here the CDR3 DNA reads TGTGCCAGCAGCGTCGCTGGGGACAGCAACGAGCAGTACTTC.

The chain carries TRBV7-5 and TRBJ1-1; the D call of TRBD1 is as the table states it, not checked on the DNA. TRBV7-5 is an annotated pseudogene. This CDR3 is 21 amino acids long. The chain's CDR3 is CARSLVELGQAESNVNTEAFF. In nucleotides, the CDR3 is TGTGCCAGAAGCTTAGTAGAGTTGGGACAGGCCGAGAGTAATGTGAACACTGAAGCTTTCTTT.

V gene TRBV4-3 combines with J gene TRBJ1-4; D call uncertain. Germline assignment: CDR1 LGHNA and CDR2 YSLEER. With 5 bases removed from V and 3 bases from J, the gap between germline ends came to 13 bases. The CDR3 totals 15 residues. The CDR3 protein is CASSETGVANEKLFF. The DNA for the CDR3 is TGCGCCAGCAGCGAGACCGGGGTGGCTAATGAAAAACTGTTTTTT.

The J gene is TRBJ2-5, the V gene TRBV27; 12 bases are shared with TRBD2. This CDR3 is 18 amino acids long. V gave up 0 bases and J gave up 3 bases; unmatched junction bases: 8. Per germline, CDR1 MNHEY and CDR2 SMNVEV (reference sequence). CDR3 residues: CASSLSPPSGGVKETQYF. The CDR3 DNA reads TGTGCCAGCAGTTTATCGCCCCCTAGCGGGGGGGTAAAAGAGACCCAGTACTTC.

The DNA for the CDR3 is TGCAGCGTTGTCCGGGACATCAATTTCTTCTATGGCTACACCTTC. This translates into CSVVRDINFFYGYTF. J is TRBJ1-2 and V is TRBV29-1, with a weak D call TRBD1 (6 bases). Trimming took 4 bases from V and 4 from J, leaving 19 bases between them. This CDR3 is 15 amino acids long. The V gene's germline CDR1 is SQVTM and CDR2 ANQGSEA. The full variable domain, rest sourced from reference TRBV29-1 and TRBJ1-2, is SAVISQKPSRDICQRGTSLTIQCQVDSQVTMMFWYRQQPGQSLTLIATANQGSEATYESGFVIDKFPISRPNLTFSTLTVSNMSPEDSSIYLCSVVRDINFFYGYTFGSGTRLTVV.

The gene calls are TRBV20-1 and TRBJ1-1; D is ambiguous. Per germline, CDR1 DFQATT and CDR2 SNEGSKA (reference sequence). This CDR3 spans 11 amino acids. V shed 3 bases and J shed 9 bases, with 11 bases lying between them. The CDR3 here is CSASSGRQAFF. Here the CDR3 DNA reads TGCAGTGCTAGTTCGGGTCGCCAAGCTTTCTTT.

About this clone itself: Germline and junction disagree at one end, which may indicate a read error. The rearrangement uses TRBV7-9 and TRBJ2-7; possible D gene TRBD2, 5 bases. Germline CDR1 and CDR2: SEHNR and FQNEAQ (reference sequence). CDR3 length: 14 amino acids. The CDR3 DNA reads TGTTCCAGCAGCCGGACTCTTAGCTCCTACGAGCAGTACTTC. It specifies CSSSRTLSSYEQYF.

J is TRBJ2-7 and V is TRBV27, with D possibly matching TRBD1 (7 bases). The length of the CDR3 is 15 residues. Germline V gene data show CDR1 as MNHEY and CDR2 as SMNVEV (reference sequence). V lost 6 bases to trimming and J lost 6 bases, with 21 bases between them. CDR3 nucleotides: TGTGCCAGCAGGCCCGCGGGGACAGTTAGTCTCGAGCAGTACTTC. Protein: CASRPAGTVSLEQYF.